Presented here are 26 T cell receptor beta chains from one specimen sequenced in a study of beta chain features in type 1 diabetes. The entirety of the isolated RNA underwent reverse transcription, so expressed TCRB transcripts were sequenced. Using immunoSEQ multiplex PCR, the repertoire was profiled, and TCRdb retains in-frame clones only, with some absent. The table includes around 360,000 clones, around 12% detected once. Study results and limitations: In every one of the four CD4+ subsets, TCRB CDR3s were moderately but significantly shorter in Type 1 diabetes patients.

Antigen specificity for these receptors is unknown. The sample taken for sequencing was naive CD4+ T cells from blood. These receptors were taken from a woman younger than 35 with type 1 diabetes.

The chain employs TRBV29-1 and TRBJ2-7; D is unclear. Germline V gives CDR1 SQVTM, CDR2 ANQGSEA. Trimming removed 7 bases at V and 1 base at J, with 17 bases between. The CDR3 extends over 14 amino acids. DNA for the CDR3: TGCAGCGCCCAAGGCTCGGCAGGATCCTACGAGCAGTACTTC. This translates into CSAQGSAGSYEQYF.

This rearrangement joins TRBV29-1 to TRBJ2-3; TRBD1 agrees at 8 bases. The trim removed 2 bases at V and 4 bases at J, leaving 5 bases unmatched. Looked up from germline, CDR1 is SQVTM and CDR2 is ANQGSEA. The CDR3 is 14 amino acids. The CDR3 DNA reads TGCAGCGTTGAACGGACAGGGAACGCAGATACGCAGTATTTT. Its protein product is CSVERTGNADTQYF.

This clone was seen a handful of times. V is TRBV9 and J is TRBJ2-1; no firm D call. The germline V gene has CDR1 SGDLS and CDR2 YYNGEE. V was cut by 0 bases and J by 2 bases, with 12 bases left in between. This CDR3 comprises 16 residues. The CDR3 loop reads CASSVVFASTYNEQFF. The CDR3 nucleotides read TGTGCCAGCAGCGTAGTATTCGCTAGTACCTACAATGAGCAGTTCTTC.

This rearrangement joins TRBV7-2 to TRBJ2-7, with 8 bases aligning to TRBD1. Trimming cost V 5 bases and J 4 bases; bases outside gene matches: 4. Germline CDR1 is SGHTA and CDR2 is FQGNSA. This CDR3 comprises 13 residues. In DNA form, the CDR3 reads TGTGCCAGCAGCGCGGACAGGGCTTACGAGCAGTACTTC. Translation: CASSADRAYEQYF. Full variable domain (rest looked up from reference TRBV7-2 and TRBJ2-7): GAGVSQSPSNKVTEKGKDVELRCDPISGHTALYWYRQSLGQGLEFLIYFQGNSAPDKSGLPSDRFSAERTGGSVSTLTIQRTQQEDSAVYLCASSADRAYEQYFGPGTRLTVT.

This clone was detected only a few times. This chain uses TRBV7-9 with TRBJ2-3; no firm D call. The CDR3 loop spans 14 amino acids. CDR1 and CDR2 from the germline V gene are SEHNR and FQNEAQ (reference sequence). Between the trimmed V and J ends, which lost 3 bases and 2 bases, there was a span of 9 bases. The CDR3 nucleotides are TGTGCCAGCAGCTTTAACAGTATCACAGATACGCAGTATTTT. Translated: CASSFNSITDTQYF.

This clone was seen a few times. The CDR3 is CASSPRATGEHEQYF. The DNA of the CDR3 is TGTGCCAGCTCACCAAGGGCGACAGGGGAGCACGAGCAGTACTTC. This chain connects TRBV18 to TRBJ2-7; 8 positions agree with TRBD1. Germline CDR1 and CDR2: KGHSH and LQKENI. The CDR3 runs to 15 residues. J gave up 5 bases and V 2 bases, and 8 bases lay outside the gene matches.

V gene TRBV29-1 combines with J gene TRBJ1-1; D is unresolved. Trimming pared 2 bases from V and 0 bases from J, leaving 7 bases between. Germline V lookup: CDR1 SQVTM, CDR2 ANQGSEA. The CDR3 runs to 13 residues. CDR3 protein: CSVEQAMNTEAFF. DNA of the CDR3: TGCAGCGTTGAACAAGCCATGAACACTGAAGCTTTCTTT.

In its sample, this clone was seen a few times. The V gene is TRBV6-5, the J gene TRBJ2-7, with TRBD1 matching over 7 bases. V shed 8 bases, J shed 0 bases, and the junction held 7 bases outside the gene matches. Germline assignment: CDR1 MNHEY and CDR2 SVGAGI. This CDR3 comprises 14 residues. The DNA of the CDR3 is TGTGCCAGCCCGGACAGGAGAACCTCCTACGAGCAGTACTTC. Residues: CASPDRRTSYEQYF.

This chain joins TRBV7-6 and TRBJ2-5; D gene ambiguous. Trimming cost V 5 bases and J 3 bases, with 7 bases left between them. The germline CDR1 and CDR2 sequences are SGHVS and FNYEAQ. The CDR3 is 12 residues long. The chain's CDR3 is CASSTPKETQYF. CDR3 coding DNA: TGTGCCAGCAGCACTCCAAAAGAGACCCAGTACTTC.

The rearrangement links TRBV11-2 to TRBJ1-4, with 9 bases matching TRBD1. The CDR3 contains 16 residues. Germline V lookup: CDR1 SGHAT, CDR2 FQNNGV. Trimming at V came to 5 bases and at J to 0 bases, leaving 4 bases not matched to a gene. CDR3 loop: CASSVRQGATNEKLFF. For the CDR3, the DNA is TGTGCCAGCAGCGTCAGACAGGGGGCAACTAATGAAAAACTGTTTTTT.

This clone was recorded a few times. This rearrangement joins TRBV7-2 to TRBJ1-6; no clear D. The CDR3 covers 17 residues. Between the trimmed V and J ends, which lost 7 bases and 0 bases, there was a span of 16 bases. CDR1 is SGHTA, CDR2 FQGNSA, per germline. The CDR3 loop reads CASTAGLVGSYNSPLHF. CDR3 coding DNA: TGTGCCAGCACCGCGGGTCTGGTTGGCTCCTATAATTCACCCCTCCACTTT.

This chain connects TRBV2 to TRBJ1-2, with D maybe TRBD1 (5 bases). The CDR3 is made up of 14 amino acids. V was pared by 4 bases and J by 4 bases, with 13 bases between. Looked up from germline, CDR1 is SNHLY and CDR2 is FYNNEI. CDR3 sequence (DNA): TGTGCCAGCAGTGCGGGGGTAGTCGGCTATGGCTACACCTTC. Translated, it gives CASSAGVVGYGYTF.

The sample holds a few counts of this clone. The gene calls are TRBV2 and TRBJ2-2, with 8 bases aligning to TRBD1. The V and J ends lost 6 bases and 1 base, in that order; junction bases with no gene match: 4. Germline V gene data show CDR1 as SNHLY and CDR2 as FYNNEI. The CDR3 extends over 15 amino acids. The CDR3 is CASSRDRRNTGELFF. CDR3 DNA sequence: TGTGCCAGCAGCAGGGACAGGAGGAACACCGGGGAGCTGTTTTTT.

This chain uses TRBV7-2 with TRBJ1-6, with a weak D call TRBD1 (5 bases). Trimming pared 5 bases from V and 7 bases from J, leaving 12 bases between. This CDR3 is 14 amino acids long. Germline V gene lookup returns CDR1 SGHTA and CDR2 FQGNSA. CDR3 residues: CASSAGPTNSPLHF. In nucleotides, the CDR3 is TGTGCCAGCAGCGCGGGACCGACAAATTCACCCCTCCACTTT.

The chain uses TRBV11-1 and TRBJ2-4; 11 positions agree with TRBD1. The ends lost 5 bases at V and 3 bases at J; junction bases unmatched: 6. The CDR3 runs to 16 residues. Per the germline V gene, CDR1 is SGHAT and CDR2 is FQDESV (reference sequence). The CDR3 loop reads CASSPLGTGGKNIQYF. CDR3 nucleotide sequence: TGTGCCAGCAGCCCCCTCGGGACAGGGGGCAAAAACATTCAGTACTTC.

V and J are TRBV15 and TRBJ2-6; D call uncertain. The germline V gene encodes CDR1 LNHNV and CDR2 YYDKDF (reference sequence). V was cut by 5 bases and J by 4 bases, with 6 bases left in between. The CDR3 sequence is 13 residues long. The CDR3 sequence is CATSLYGANVLTF. In DNA form, the CDR3 reads TGTGCCACCAGCCTATACGGGGCCAACGTCCTGACTTTC.

The rearrangement links TRBV11-2 to TRBJ1-2, with D unclear. The CDR3 has 13 amino acids. The germline gives CDR1 SGHAT, CDR2 FQNNGV. The V gene lost 5 bases and the J gene lost 3 bases, with 10 bases spanning the gap. CDR3 loop: CASSPGSHYGYTF. The CDR3 coding sequence is TGTGCCAGCAGCCCCGGGTCACACTATGGCTACACCTTC.

The chain employs TRBV5-1 and TRBJ2-1; no reliable D call. The CDR3 sequence is 12 residues long. The ends were cut back, 5 bases at V and 5 bases at J, with 8 bases in the middle. CDR1 is SGHRS and CDR2 is YFSETQ in the germline V gene. The CDR3 loop is CASRSAHNEQFF. The CDR3 DNA is TGCGCCAGCAGAAGCGCGCACAATGAGCAGTTCTTC.

The gene calls are TRBV27 and TRBJ2-3, with D hard to call. Deletions cut 4 bases from V and 4 bases from J, with 6 bases between. This CDR3 spans 12 amino acids. Germline CDR1 is MNHEY and CDR2 is SMNVEV (reference sequence). CDR3 in DNA: TGTGCCAGCAGTTCTGCAGCAGATACGCAGTATTTT. Translating it yields CASSSAADTQYF.

The chain carries TRBV9 and TRBJ1-3; D is perhaps TRBD1 (6 bases). Trimming left V 0 bases short and J 2 bases short, with 6 bases between. Germline V lookup: CDR1 SGDLS, CDR2 YYNGEE. The CDR3 runs 14 residues. CDR3 nucleotides: TGTGCCAGCAGCGTAGCAGGGGCTGGAAACACCATATATTTT. It codes for CASSVAGAGNTIYF.

This clone showed up just a few times. The rearrangement joins TRBV5-6 to TRBJ2-7; D is uncertain. The germline V gene has CDR1 SGHDT and CDR2 YYEEEE. V lost 4 bases, J lost 3 bases, and 17 bases lay in between. This CDR3 has 15 amino acids. CDR3 nucleotide sequence: TGTGCCAGCAGCGTGAGGTACGGCGCCCACTACGAGCAGTACTTC. Its protein is CASSVRYGAHYEQYF.

This clone appeared a single time. V usage is TRBV11-2 and J usage is TRBJ1-2, with D possibly TRBD1 on 5 matching bases. The germline V gene has CDR1 SGHAT and CDR2 FQNNGV. The length of the CDR3 is 14 residues. The V end was cut by 4 bases, the J end by 5 bases, with 14 bases between. The CDR3 region has the DNA TGTGCCAGCAGCTCGGGGGTGGGGGGATATGGCTACACCTTC. Amino acids: CASSSGVGGYGYTF.

J is TRBJ2-3 and V is TRBV7-8, with D uncertain. The CDR3 sequence is 15 residues long. CDR1 is SGHVS, CDR2 FQNEAQ, per germline. Trimming shortened V by 2 bases and J by 2 bases, and 11 bases separated the two germline ends. The CDR3 protein is CASSLKRQLTDTQYF. The DNA of the CDR3 is TGTGCCAGCAGCTTAAAGAGACAACTCACAGATACGCAGTATTTT.

The rearrangement joins TRBV2 to TRBJ2-7; 11 bases match TRBD1. With 8 bases clipped from V and 3 bases from J, the junction kept 3 bases outside the gene matches. Germline assignment: CDR1 SNHLY and CDR2 FYNNEI. The CDR3 is made up of 13 amino acids. The chain's CDR3 is CASGTGGGYEQYF. CDR3 bases: TGTGCCAGCGGGACAGGGGGTGGCTACGAGCAGTACTTC.

This clone has just a few counts. The chain employs TRBV5-4 and TRBJ2-7, with 10 nucleotides matching TRBD1. Trimming cost V 3 bases and J 4 bases; bases outside gene matches: 7. CDR3 length: 15 residues. Germline V CDR1 and CDR2: SGHNT, YYREEE (reference sequence). The CDR3 is CASSSMTGGGYEQYF. CDR3 nucleotide sequence: TGTGCCAGCAGCTCCATGACAGGGGGCGGATACGAGCAGTACTTC.

Only a few counts were recorded for this clone. The genes are TRBV9 and TRBJ2-7, with 10 bases lining up with TRBD2. Germline values: CDR1 SGDLS, CDR2 YYNGEE. V lost 1 base and J lost 4; bases outside the gene matches: 5. The CDR3 loop spans 15 amino acids. DNA for the CDR3: TGTGCCAGCAGCGTATCCGGACTAGCGGAATACGAGCAGTACTTC. Translated, it gives CASSVSGLAEYEQYF.